A selection of T cell receptor beta chains follows, all from one sample in a study of control samples from healthy donors and cancer patients. The repertoire was sequenced with immunoSEQ multiplex PCR; TCRdb's copy has only in-frame clones and lacks some. The table includes about 51,000 clones, about 92% detected once. The source material was PBMCs. The receptors here all came from a man aged 40-50 years with colorectal cancer. CDR3s include the opening cysteine and the closing phenylalanine or tryptophan. The order of the fields is CDR3 DNA, CDR3 protein, D gene, V gene, J gene, clone size. The D gene is left open where the match is weak. Some rows mark clone size as missing; the rest say once, few, many or name a class of expanded clone.

TGTGCCAGTAGTCCCGGGACAGGGAACTATGGCTACACCTTC	CASSPGTGNYGYTF	TRBD1	TRBV19	TRBJ1-2	NA
TGTGCCAGCAGCCTGTTAAAGGAGGGAGCTTTCTTT	CASSLLKEGAFF	NA	TRBV6-4	TRBJ1-1	NA
TGTGCCTGGAGTGCATCCGGCGGCGAGCAGTACTTC	CAWSASGGEQYF	NA	TRBV30	TRBJ2-7	NA
TGTGCCAGCAGCTTCTTTTCGGACAGGGGTGGCACTGAAGCTTTCTTT	CASSFFSDRGGTEAFF	TRBD1	TRBV13	TRBJ1-1	once
TGTGCCAGTAGTATAGGTCAGGGCATTAGCAATCAGCCCCAGCATTTT	CASSIGQGISNQPQHF	NA	TRBV19	TRBJ1-5	NA
TGTGCCACCAAAGGGAACACCGGGGAGCTGTTTTTT	CATKGNTGELFF	NA	TRBV24-1	TRBJ2-2	once
TGTGCCAGCAGCTTCAGGGACGGCAACGAGCAGTACTTC	CASSFRDGNEQYF	NA	TRBV9	TRBJ2-7	NA
TGTGCCAGCAGCGGCTCTGGCGGGGGTTACAATGAGCAGTTCTTC	CASSGSGGGYNEQFF	TRBD2	TRBV7-3	TRBJ2-1	once
TGTGCCTGGAGTGCACCAGGAGGGGAGCTGTTTTTT	CAWSAPGGELFF	NA	TRBV30	TRBJ2-2	NA
TGCGCCAGCAGGGAGACACCTAATGAAAAACTGTTTTTT	CASRETPNEKLFF	NA	TRBV5-1	TRBJ1-4	once
TGTGCCAGCGGACCCTTCGAGGTGAACACTGAAGCTTTCTTT	CASGPFEVNTEAFF	NA	TRBV9	TRBJ1-1	NA
TGTGCCAGCAGTTCCTTTAGGGAGCAGAACACTGAAGCTTTCTTT	CASSSFREQNTEAFF	NA	TRBV27	TRBJ1-1	once
TGCGCCAGCAGCCAAGCCCCTAGCGGAGAATACGAGCAGTACTTC	CASSQAPSGEYEQYF	TRBD2	TRBV4-3	TRBJ2-7	NA
TGTGCCAGCTCACCACCTGCCTCCTACGAGCAGTACTTC	CASSPPASYEQYF	NA	TRBV18	TRBJ2-7	NA
TGTGCCAGTAGTATATCCCTCTTCCTGTACGAGCAGTACTTC	CASSISLFLYEQYF	NA	TRBV19	TRBJ2-7	NA
TGTGCCAGCAGTGAAGCCCCCGCAGGACAGGGGCAAGAGACCCAGTACTTC	CASSEAPAGQGQETQYF	TRBD1	TRBV2	TRBJ2-5	NA
TGTGCCAGCAGTAAGACGACTAGCGGGAGACCCTACGAGCAGTACTTC	CASSKTTSGRPYEQYF	TRBD2	TRBV25-1	TRBJ2-7	NA
TGTGCCAGCAGCCCCCGGACTAGCTCTATTAGCACAGATACGCAGTATTTT	CASSPRTSSISTDTQYF	TRBD2	TRBV5-4	TRBJ2-3	NA
TGTGCCAGCAGCACGACTTGGGCTACCTATAATTCACCCCTCCACTTT	CASSTTWATYNSPLHF	NA	TRBV9	TRBJ1-6	NA
TGTGCCAGCACCTCACCCCGACAGGGGGCCTGGGGCTACACCTTC	CASTSPRQGAWGYTF	TRBD1	TRBV5-5	TRBJ1-2	NA
TGTGCCAGCAGTTCTCGGGAGAGGGGTACGCAGTATTTT	CASSSRERGTQYF	NA	TRBV12-3/TRBV12-4	TRBJ2-3	NA
TGCGCCAGCAGCCAAGATCTTGTCAATGAGCAGTTCTTC	CASSQDLVNEQFF	NA	TRBV4-3	TRBJ2-1	NA
TGTGCCAGCAGCTTGACGATCCAGGGTATGGCAGATACGCAGTATTTT	CASSLTIQGMADTQYF	NA	TRBV5-4	TRBJ2-3	few
TGTGCCAGCAGCAGGGACTATGAAGCTTTCTTT	CASSRDYEAFF	NA	TRBV28	TRBJ1-1	NA
TGTGCCAGCAGTCCTCTTCCGGAGTACGGGGCCAACGTCCTGACTTTC	CASSPLPEYGANVLTF	NA	TRBV6-6	TRBJ2-6	NA
TGTGCCAGCAGCTTTGAAAGATCTGCCTATGGCTACACCTTC	CASSFERSAYGYTF	NA	TRBV5-4	TRBJ1-2	few
TGTGCCAGCAGCGTGTCGTCTCTCATGGGGGGAGGATATGGCTACACCTTC	CASSVSSLMGGGYGYTF	NA	TRBV9	TRBJ1-2	NA